These 26 T cell receptor beta chains were sequenced from one sample in a study of patients and donors after allogeneic stem cell transplantation. TCRdb re-called the RT-PCR reads with MiXCR, one entry per CDR3 protein. The sample contains roughly 230,000 distinct CDR3 sequences, around 14% of which appear only once. Sequencing input: blood, either unsorted or a sorted T cell fraction (not recorded which). The receptors derive from a human donor who was either an allogeneic HSCT recipient or a stem cell or donor lymphocyte infusion donor (not recorded which). It is not recorded whose cells these are; they may come from a transplant donor.

J is TRBJ1-2 and V is TRBV10-3; 7 nucleotides align to TRBD1. The V gene's germline CDR1 is ENHRY and CDR2 SYGVKD. V dropped 4 bases and J dropped 5; count of bases not matched to a gene: 10. The CDR3 loop spans 15 amino acids. This CDR3 reads CAISGIPGQTYGYTF. CDR3 sequence (DNA): TGTGCCATCAGTGGGATTCCGGGACAGACTTATGGCTACACCTTC.

The chain couples TRBV30 to TRBJ2-1, with 9 bases identical to TRBD1. V lost 2 bases and J lost 3; bases outside the gene matches: 8. The CDR3 has 16 residues. Germline CDR1 and CDR2: GTSNPN and SVGIG (reference sequence). CDR3 in amino acids: CAWSMHPGQGYNEQFF. The CDR3 DNA follows: TGTGCCTGGAGTATGCATCCGGGACAGGGCTACAATGAGCAGTTCTTC.

This clonotype turned up a few times. The V call is TRBV29-1, the J call TRBJ1-2; 12 nucleotides match TRBD1. The CDR3 covers 14 residues. The V and J ends lost 6 bases and 4 bases, in that order; junction bases with no gene match: 6. Looked up from germline, CDR1 is SQVTM and CDR2 is ANQGSEA. The CDR3 is CSVGWDRGPYGYTF. CDR3 nucleotides: TGCAGCGTGGGCTGGGACAGGGGGCCCTATGGCTACACCTTC.

The chain is built from TRBV7-9 and TRBJ2-3, with 10 bases that match TRBD1. The CDR3 consists of 15 residues. J gave up 7 bases and V 4 bases, and 8 bases lay outside the gene matches. Germline CDR1 is SEHNR and CDR2 is FQNEAQ (reference sequence). This CDR3 reads CASSWAGQGLYTQYF. CDR3 bases: TGTGCCAGCAGCTGGGCGGGACAGGGGTTATATACGCAGTATTTT.

The chain couples TRBV19 to TRBJ1-2, with 10 positions matching TRBD1. The V segment lost 4 bases and the J segment 3 bases; nucleotides outside the gene matches: 8. This CDR3 spans 16 amino acids. Looked up from germline, CDR1 is LNHDA and CDR2 is SQIVND (reference sequence). The CDR3: CASSTGTGASDYGYTF. The CDR3 DNA reads TGTGCCAGTAGTACGGGGACAGGGGCGTCTGACTATGGCTACACCTTC.

This clonotype was seen at least ten times. This sequence joins TRBV11-3 and TRBJ2-4, with D hard to call. Germline CDR1 SGHNT, CDR2 YENEEA. The CDR3 is 15 residues long. Trimming left V 5 bases short and J 0 bases short, with 11 bases between. The CDR3: CASSPGVLAKNIQYF. The CDR3 DNA follows: TGTGCCAGCAGCCCTGGGGTGCTAGCCAAAAACATTCAGTACTTC.

This clonotype was observed a few times. The V and J genes are TRBV20-1 and TRBJ2-1; D perhaps matches TRBD2 (5 bases). V was pared by 2 bases and J by 5 bases, with 13 bases between. Germline loops: CDR1 DFQATT, CDR2 SNEGSKA (reference sequence). The CDR3 sequence is 14 residues long. CDR3 residues: CSARSASRNNEQFF. DNA for the CDR3: TGCAGTGCTAGATCGGCTAGCCGGAACAATGAGCAGTTCTTC.

The rearrangement joins TRBV6-1 to TRBJ1-6, with a possible D match to TRBD1 (5 bases). CDR1 and CDR2 from the germline V gene are MNHNS and SASEGT. Trimming took off 2 bases at V and 7 bases at J, with 12 bases between the two ends. The CDR3 consists of 15 residues. CDR3 DNA sequence: TGTGCCAGCAGTGAAAGGTGGGGGGAAAATTCACCCCTCCACTTT. It specifies CASSERWGENSPLHF.

This clonotype was counted between two and nine times. V usage is TRBV5-6 and J usage is TRBJ1-2; D ambiguous. V lost 2 bases and J 0 bases, leaving 11 bases between the germline ends. The CDR3 totals 15 residues. Germline V gene sequence: CDR1 SGHDT, CDR2 YYEEEE. DNA for the CDR3: TGTGCCAGCAGCTTCGTTCAGGAGACTAACTATGGCTACACCTTC. Residues: CASSFVQETNYGYTF.

This clonotype was observed a handful of times. At one end, the junction sequence differs from germline, possibly due to a read error. DNA of the CDR3: TGTGCTAGCAGCTTAGTAAAAATGACTGGGGGCTACACCTTC. This gives the protein CASSLVKMTGGYTF. The chain has TRBV7-7 and TRBJ1-2; D is uncertain. Germline lookup yields CDR1 SSHAT and CDR2 FNYEAQ (reference sequence). The CDR3 has 14 residues.

This clonotype was counted ten times or more. The chain links TRBV20-1 to TRBJ2-7; weak D call: TRBD1 (5 bases). This CDR3 comprises 13 residues. The V end was cut by 5 bases, the J end by 7 bases, with 18 bases between. CDR1 and CDR2 (germline): DFQATT, SNEGSKA (reference sequence). The CDR3 here is CSAARTPPWEQYF. CDR3 bases: TGCAGTGCTGCCCGGACACCGCCTTGGGAGCAGTACTTC.

This clonotype was observed many times. This chain joins TRBV7-9 and TRBJ1-1; D remains unclear. Deletions cut 5 bases from V and 2 bases from J, with 15 bases between. Germline V lookup: CDR1 SEHNR, CDR2 FQNEAQ (reference sequence). CDR3 length equals 15 residues. In nucleotides, the CDR3 is TGTGCCAGCAGCACAATGACTCGACAAAACACTGAAGCTTTCTTT. Its protein product is CASSTMTRQNTEAFF.

This clonotype was seen only a few times. J is TRBJ2-7 and V is TRBV11-3, with a tentative D call TRBD2 (6 bases). CDR1 is SGHNT and CDR2 is YENEEA in the germline V gene. This CDR3 is 14 amino acids long. V dropped 1 base and J dropped 2 bases, with 9 bases sitting between them. DNA of the CDR3: TGTGCCAGCAGCTTAGCGGGAGACGCCTACGAGCAGTACTTC. Its protein product is CASSLAGDAYEQYF.

The genes are TRBV6-5 and TRBJ1-3; D remains ambiguous. CDR1 is MNHEY, CDR2 SVGAGI, per germline. The V and J ends lost 2 bases and 4 bases respectively, with 18 bases between them. The CDR3 has 17 amino acids. As DNA, the CDR3 is TGTGCCAGCAGTTACAACGGCCGGGGATCAATAGGAAACACCATATATTTT. As protein: CASSYNGRGSIGNTIYF.

V gene TRBV6-1 combines with J gene TRBJ2-7; D is possibly TRBD2 (6 bases). The CDR3 spans 14 residues. Germline V CDR1 and CDR2: MNHNS, SASEGT. Trimming took off 7 bases at V and 5 bases at J, with 18 bases between the two ends. The CDR3 sequence is CASKGPGESHEQYF. The CDR3 DNA reads TGTGCCAGCAAAGGTCCGGGAGAGAGCCACGAGCAGTACTTC.

The CDR3 here is CASNTGDSPLHF. For the CDR3, the DNA is TGTGCCAGCAATACAGGGGATTCACCCCTCCACTTT. This rearrangement joins TRBV6-6 to TRBJ1-6; the match to TRBD1 covers 7 bases. This CDR3 spans 12 amino acids. Trimming cost V 7 bases and J 8 bases; bases outside gene matches: 2. Looked up from germline, CDR1 is MNHNY and CDR2 is SVGAGI (reference sequence).

This clonotype was picked up many times. This chain joins TRBV18 and TRBJ2-1; weak D call: TRBD1 (5 bases). Germline V lookup: CDR1 KGHSH, CDR2 LQKENI. Deletions cut 3 bases from V and 8 bases from J, with 8 bases between. This CDR3 comprises 12 residues. Here the CDR3 DNA reads TGTGCCAGCTCACCGAGCAGGGATGAGCAGTTCTTC. This gives the protein CASSPSRDEQFF.

In this sample, this clonotype turned up many times. V is TRBV9 and J is TRBJ1-1, with D uncertain. This CDR3 region has 14 residues. Trimming removed 6 bases at V and 8 bases at J, with 20 bases between. CDR1 SGDLS and CDR2 YYNGEE come from the germline V gene. CDR3 in amino acids: CASTLGVILQEAFF. CDR3 sequence (DNA): TGTGCCAGCACCCTCGGGGTCATATTGCAGGAAGCTTTCTTT.

This clonotype came up a few times. The V gene is TRBV5-1, the J gene TRBJ2-5; 9 bases are shared with TRBD1. This CDR3 has 14 residues. In germline, CDR1 is SGHRS, CDR2 YFSETQ. V trimming: 3 bases; J trimming: 6 bases; junction bases outside the gene matches: 6. CDR3 DNA: TGCGCCAGCAGCTCGGGACAGGGTGTCAAGACCCAGTACTTC. Its protein product is CASSSGQGVKTQYF.

A remark on this clonotype: Given a much more abundant clone one base away, this may be a read error. The chain uses TRBV7-8 and TRBJ1-5, with a weak D call TRBD1 (6 bases). The CDR3 extends over 17 amino acids. Germline CDR1 is SGHVS and CDR2 is FQNEAQ. V lost 5 bases, J lost 5 bases, and 22 bases lay in between. The CDR3 here is CASSMRVGRGRDQPQHF. CDR3 in DNA: TGTGCCAGCAGCATGAGAGTGGGTAGGGGGAGGGATCAGCCCCAGCATTTT.

The V call is TRBV5-1, the J call TRBJ2-5, with D tentatively TRBD1 or TRBD2 (5 bases each). Looked up from germline, CDR1 is SGHRS and CDR2 is YFSETQ. The V end was cut by 0 bases, the J end by 9 bases, with 18 bases between. CDR3 length: 15 amino acids. The CDR3 region has the DNA TGCGCCAGCAGCTTGGATCCGGGACGTGTGGTAGCCCAGTACTTC. Translated: CASSLDPGRVVAQYF.

The sample holds many counts of this clonotype. V gene TRBV15 combines with J gene TRBJ2-3; a weak D match, TRBD2 (6 bases). The CDR3 totals 16 residues. The V end lost 0 bases, the J end lost 1 base, and 11 bases lay between the germline ends. Germline CDR1 and CDR2: LNHNV and YYDKDF (reference sequence). CDR3 nucleotide sequence: TGTGCCACCAGCAGAGATGGAGTAGCGGGCACAGATACGCAGTATTTT. Translating it yields CATSRDGVAGTDTQYF.

This clonotype showed up many times. The rearrangement joins TRBV12-3 or TRBV12-4 to TRBJ1-1; no firm D call. The CDR3 loop spans 16 amino acids. The germline V and J ends were trimmed by 5 bases and 0 bases, with 16 bases remaining between them. The DNA of the CDR3 is TGTGCCAGCAGTCCACCCTTACATCGACTGAACACTGAAGCTTTCTTT. Translated, it gives CASSPPLHRLNTEAFF.

This clonotype was seen many times. This chain uses TRBV3-1 with TRBJ2-5; D perhaps matches TRBD1 (5 bases). The V end lost 4 bases, the J end lost 0 bases, and 12 bases lay between the germline ends. Germline V gives CDR1 LGHDT, CDR2 YNNKEL (reference sequence). The CDR3 covers 15 residues. CDR3 residues: CASSPDDRNQETQYF. The CDR3, as DNA: TGTGCCAGCAGCCCTGATGACAGAAACCAAGAGACCCAGTACTTC.

This clonotype came up many times. This chain uses TRBV29-1 with TRBJ1-1; 8 bases align to TRBD1. Per the germline V gene, CDR1 is SQVTM and CDR2 is ANQGSEA. After removal of 4 bases from V and 2 bases from J, the junction contained 12 bases not matched to a gene. The CDR3 is 16 amino acids. For the CDR3, the DNA is TGCAGCGTTGGTCGCCGACAGGGGATGCTAAACACTGAAGCTTTCTTT. This gives the protein CSVGRRQGMLNTEAFF.

The chain employs TRBV6-6 and TRBJ2-7, with D tentatively TRBD2 (6 bases). Trimming cost V 5 bases and J 6 bases, with 14 bases left between them. Looked up from germline, CDR1 is MNHNY and CDR2 is SVGAGI (reference sequence). The CDR3 is 13 residues long. The CDR3 region is CASSRGLSGEQYF. DNA of the CDR3: TGTGCCAGCAGTAGGGGACTTTCCGGCGAGCAGTACTTC.